This TCR beta chain was obtained from a study of T cell repertoires in cytomegalovirus infection. For the study at large: Alongside well-studied HLA-B-restricted CMV epitopes, recently identified HLA-C-restricted CMV epitopes were also used.

Comment on this clonotype: What it binds is not known.

TCRdb called the reads again in MiXCR, with one record for every CDR3 protein. Of approximately 990,000 distinct CDR3 sequences listed, roughly a third are singletons. CDR3 length: 15 amino acids. From germline, CDR1 is DFQATT and CDR2 SNEGSKA (reference sequence). Trimming cost V 3 bases and J 0 bases, with 14 bases left between them. This TCR derives from a human donor in good health (CMV status not recorded). Some clones in this sample may be carry-over from other donors' samples. The sequenced sample was cultured CD8+ T cells from PBMCs, obtained from culture after CMV antigen stimulation. The rearrangement joins TRBV20-1 to TRBJ1-1, with D unclear. The CDR3 DNA sequence: TGCAGTGCTAGTGATCCGGAGTCCATGAACACTGAAGCTTTCTTT. Its protein product is CSASDPESMNTEAFF.